This T cell receptor (beta chain) was obtained from a study of regulatory T cells in long-lasting Graves disease. Background on the study: Antithyroid drugs had been taken by newly diagnosed Graves' patients for under 3 months. Notes on the study in general: New patients shared fewer public clonotypes (roughly 1,000) than persistent patients did (roughly 2,700). Having few samples may have compromised the accuracy.

Losses at the gene ends were 1 base for V and 5 bases for J; bases not matched to a gene: 4. The CDR3 is made up of 15 amino acids. Per the germline V gene, CDR1 is MDHEN and CDR2 is SYDVKM. Many counts were recorded for this clonotype. The antigen is not known. CDR3-region Arm-PCR and iRepertoire HTBI primers produced the TCR beta libraries. TCRdb used MiXCR to reprocess the multiplex PCR reads, holding one entry per CDR3 protein. This sample has approximately 400,000 distinct CDR3 sequences; roughly a sixth occur once, and the top ten carry around a fifth. As to time point: newly diagnosed GD, antithyroid drugs for less than 3 months. There was RNA extracted from PBMCs, and the TCR library was made from it.

The clonotype was recovered from a female donor with Graves disease. The sample consisted of peripheral blood mononuclear cells (PBMCs), taken at new diagnosis, from a patient treated with antithyroid drugs. This chain joins TRBV28 and TRBJ2-2; 7 bases are shared with TRBD2. CDR3 protein: CASSLLSGRTGELFF. The CDR3 region has the DNA TGTGCCAGCAGTTTATTATCCGGGAGGACCGGGGAGCTGTTTTTT.